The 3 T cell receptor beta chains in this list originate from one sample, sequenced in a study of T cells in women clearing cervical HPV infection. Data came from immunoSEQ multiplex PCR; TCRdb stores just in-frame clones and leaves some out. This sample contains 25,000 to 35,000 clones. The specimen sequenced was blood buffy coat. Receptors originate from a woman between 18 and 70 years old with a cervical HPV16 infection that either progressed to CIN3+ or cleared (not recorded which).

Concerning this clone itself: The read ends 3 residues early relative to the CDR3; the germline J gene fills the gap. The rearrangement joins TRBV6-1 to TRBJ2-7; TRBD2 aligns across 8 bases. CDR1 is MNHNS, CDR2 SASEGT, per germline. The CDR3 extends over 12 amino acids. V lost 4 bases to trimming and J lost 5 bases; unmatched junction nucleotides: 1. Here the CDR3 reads CASSVGGDEQYF. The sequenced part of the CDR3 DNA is TGTGCCAGCAGTGTCGGGGGGGACGAG.

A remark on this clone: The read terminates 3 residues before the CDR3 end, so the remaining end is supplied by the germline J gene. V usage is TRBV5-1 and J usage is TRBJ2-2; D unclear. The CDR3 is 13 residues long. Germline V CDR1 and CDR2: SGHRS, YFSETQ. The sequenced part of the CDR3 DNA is TGCGCCAGCACCCAGAACTATAATTCACCG. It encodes CASTQNYNSP. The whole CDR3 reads CASTQNYNSPLFF.

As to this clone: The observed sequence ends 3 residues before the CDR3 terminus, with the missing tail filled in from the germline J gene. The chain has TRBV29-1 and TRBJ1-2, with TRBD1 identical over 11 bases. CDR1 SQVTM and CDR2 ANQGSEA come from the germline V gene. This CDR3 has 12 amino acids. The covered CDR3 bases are TGCAGCGTCGACGGGACAGGGGGTAGC. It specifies CSVDGTGGS. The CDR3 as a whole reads CSVDGTGGSYTF.